What follows are 17 T cell receptor beta chains derived from one specimen sequenced in a study of Ad26.COV2.S vaccination and SARS-CoV-2 variants. Described treatment: 19 received Ad26.COV2.S at low or high dose, single or two shots; about 5 received placebo; per-sample allocation not given. Material that was analyzed had been drawn on day 63 after the first vaccine or placebo injection. The table came from immunoSEQ multiplex PCR; TCRdb's copy has only in-frame clones and leaves some out. This table holds fewer than 400,000 clones, around 85% found once. Sample: peripheral blood, taken in a trial of Ad26.COV2.S vaccine versus placebo. These receptors were taken from a person between 18 and 65 years old who received the Ad26.COV2.S COVID-19 vaccine or a placebo.

The chain couples TRBV5-5 to TRBJ1-1, with D hard to call. Germline lookup yields CDR1 SGHKS and CDR2 YYEKEE (reference sequence). V was cut by 5 bases and J by 2 bases, with 13 bases left in between. The CDR3 runs to 14 residues. The CDR3 DNA sequence: TGTGCCAGCAGAACTGGACGGACCAACACTGAAGCTTTCTTT. Translating it yields CASRTGRTNTEAFF.

The V gene is TRBV29-1, the J gene TRBJ2-7, with 8 nucleotides matching TRBD1. V shed 8 bases and J 0 bases; nucleotides not matched to a gene: 9. Looked up from germline, CDR1 is SQVTM and CDR2 is ANQGSEA. The CDR3 runs to 14 residues. The CDR3 nucleotides read TGCAGCATTCAGCCACAGGGGGGCTCCTACGAGCAGTACTTC. It specifies CSIQPQGGSYEQYF.

The rearrangement links TRBV10-1 to TRBJ1-2, with 7 positions matching TRBD1. Trimming cost V 4 bases and J 0 bases; bases outside gene matches: 2. This CDR3 spans 14 amino acids. Germline CDR1 is WNHNN and CDR2 is SYGVQD (reference sequence). Here the CDR3 DNA reads TGCGCCAGCAGTGCCGGGACAGCTAACTATGGCTACACCTTC. This codes for CASSAGTANYGYTF.

This clone showed up just a few times. V usage is TRBV6-6 and J usage is TRBJ1-6; D gene uncertain. The V end was cut by 2 bases, the J end by 7 bases, with 6 bases between. The CDR3 consists of 13 residues. Germline V gene data show CDR1 as MNHNY and CDR2 as SVGAGI (reference sequence). The CDR3 DNA follows: TGTGCCAGCAGTTACCGAGGGAATTCACCCCTCCACTTT. Amino acid sequence: CASSYRGNSPLHF.

The rearrangement joins TRBV19 to TRBJ1-2; possibly TRBD1 for D (5 bases). V was clipped by 3 bases and J by 1 base, with 9 bases between them. Germline V gives CDR1 LNHDA, CDR2 SQIVND (reference sequence). There are 14 residues in the CDR3. DNA for the CDR3: TGTGCCAGTAGTATTCCAGGGAATAACTATGGCTACACCTTC. Its protein is CASSIPGNNYGYTF.

This clone was seen only once. The rearrangement links TRBV5-5 to TRBJ2-1, with TRBD2 identical over 8 bases. Germline assignment: CDR1 SGHKS and CDR2 YYEKEE (reference sequence). This CDR3 is 14 amino acids long. J gave up 4 bases and V 5 bases, and 5 bases lay outside the gene matches. Here the CDR3 DNA reads TGTGCCAGCAGTATGGGACTAGTTTACAATGAGCAGTTCTTC. Translated, it gives CASSMGLVYNEQFF.

This chain uses TRBV4-1 with TRBJ2-2; 14 bases match TRBD2. The germline V gene encodes CDR1 MGHRA and CDR2 YSYEKL. The CDR3 loop spans 19 amino acids. With 3 bases clipped from V and 5 bases from J, the junction kept 11 bases outside the gene matches. CDR3 in DNA: TGCGCCAGCAGCCAGCCCAGACTAGCGGGGGGGCTGAGAACCGGGGAGCTGTTTTTT. Its translation: CASSQPRLAGGLRTGELFF.

This chain connects TRBV25-1 to TRBJ1-2; D is unclear. Trimming shortened V by 2 bases and J by 0 bases, and 4 bases separated the two germline ends. CDR1 and CDR2 from the germline V gene are MGHDK and SYGVNS. The CDR3 covers 13 residues. For the CDR3, the DNA is TGTGCCAGCAGTGAAGCGGCTAACTATGGCTACACCTTC. Its translation: CASSEAANYGYTF.

V and J are TRBV5-6 and TRBJ1-5; D call uncertain. CDR1 is SGHDT, CDR2 YYEEEE, per germline. This CDR3 contains 14 residues. The V end was cut by 0 bases, the J end by 3 bases, with 7 bases between. CDR3 in amino acids: CASSLVGINQPQHF. The CDR3 DNA reads as TGTGCCAGCAGCTTGGTAGGCATCAATCAGCCCCAGCATTTT. The full variable domain, its missing parts supplied by reference TRBV5-6 and TRBJ1-5, is DAGVTQSPTHLIKTRGQQVTLRCSPKSGHDTVSWYQQALGQGPQFIFQYYEEEERQRGNFPDRFSGHQFPNYSSELNVNALLLGDSALYLCASSLVGINQPQHFGDGTRLSIL.

The chain is built from TRBV29-1 and TRBJ1-2; D is possibly TRBD1 (6 bases). Germline V gives CDR1 SQVTM, CDR2 ANQGSEA. V shed 6 bases and J shed 4 bases, with 15 bases lying between them. The CDR3 runs to 13 residues. CDR3 in DNA: TGCAGCGTCGTCCTGACAGGAATCTATGGCTACACCTTC. Protein sequence: CSVVLTGIYGYTF.

The rearrangement uses TRBV2 and TRBJ2-1; TRBD1 aligns across 8 bases. The CDR3 loop spans 13 amino acids. Trimming at V came to 6 bases and at J to 9 bases, leaving 7 bases not matched to a gene. The germline V gene has CDR1 SNHLY and CDR2 FYNNEI. CDR3 sequence (DNA): TGTGCCAGCAGATCGGACAGGGTCGGTGAGCAGTTCTTC. Its protein is CASRSDRVGEQFF.

The chain employs TRBV2 and TRBJ1-4; unclear D gene. V lost 8 bases and J lost 1, with 8 bases in between. CDR3 size: 13 residues. The germline CDR1 and CDR2 sequences are SNHLY and FYNNEI. CDR3 protein: CASQIITNEKLFF. CDR3 sequence (DNA): TGTGCCAGCCAGATCATAACTAATGAAAAACTGTTTTTT.

This clone came up once. The CDR3 coding sequence is TGTGCCAGCAGCTTAGGGGTTAATACCTACGAGCAGTACTTC. Protein product: CASSLGVNTYEQYF. This chain joins TRBV7-9 and TRBJ2-7; no firm D call. This CDR3 is built from 14 residues. CDR1 and CDR2 from the germline V gene are SEHNR and FQNEAQ (reference sequence). The V end lost 1 base, the J end lost 2 bases, and 9 bases lay between the germline ends.

The chain links TRBV7-6 to TRBJ2-3; unclear D gene. Germline lookup yields CDR1 SGHVS and CDR2 FNYEAQ. The length of the CDR3 is 14 residues. V lost 2 bases to trimming and J lost 2 bases, with 8 bases between them. The CDR3: CASSLRRNTDTQYF. CDR3 nucleotides: TGTGCCAGCAGCTTAAGGAGAAACACAGATACGCAGTATTTT. The whole variable domain, remainder taken from reference TRBV7-6 and TRBJ2-3, is GAGVSQSPRYKVTKRGQDVALRCDPISGHVSLYWYRQALGQGPEFLTYFNYEAQQDKSGLPNDRFSAERPEGSISTLTIQRTEQRDSAMYRCASSLRRNTDTQYFGPGTRLTVL.

This sequence joins TRBV6-5 and TRBJ1-6; no reliable D call. V was pared by 0 bases and J by 6 bases, with 6 bases between. The CDR3 consists of 14 residues. CDR1 is MNHEY, CDR2 SVGAGI, per germline. CDR3 region: CASSYSSGNSPLHF. CDR3 nucleotide sequence: TGTGCCAGCAGTTACTCGTCTGGTAATTCACCCCTCCACTTT.

The gene calls are TRBV10-3 and TRBJ2-3; 14 bases map to TRBD2. The V gene end was trimmed by 8 bases and the J gene end by 6 bases; junction bases not matched to a gene: 25. The CDR3 runs 21 residues. The germline V gene encodes CDR1 ENHRY and CDR2 SYGVKD. CDR3 nucleotide sequence: TGTGCCATCCGGGAGCGGGCGGGACTAGCGGGGGTCCCTGTCTTTAGGGATACGCAGTATTTT. It encodes CAIRERAGLAGVPVFRDTQYF.

The V and J genes are TRBV10-2 and TRBJ2-7, with D possibly matching TRBD1 (6 bases). The V end lost 7 bases, the J end lost 8 bases, and 15 bases lay between the germline ends. The V gene's germline CDR1 is WSHSY and CDR2 SAAADI. The CDR3 has 12 amino acids. The CDR3 sequence: CASTWDTRQQYF. CDR3 nucleotides: TGCGCCAGCACCTGGGACACGCGGCAGCAGTACTTC.